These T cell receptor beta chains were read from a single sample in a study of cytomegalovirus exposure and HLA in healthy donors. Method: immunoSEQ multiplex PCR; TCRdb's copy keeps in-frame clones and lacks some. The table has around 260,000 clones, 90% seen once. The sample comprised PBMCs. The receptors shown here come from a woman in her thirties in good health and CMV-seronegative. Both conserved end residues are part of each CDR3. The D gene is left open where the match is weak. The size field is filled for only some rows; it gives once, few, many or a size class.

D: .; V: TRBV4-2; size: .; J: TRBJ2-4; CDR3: CASGHGGGSGDIQYF; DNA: TGTGCCAGCGGCCATGGGGGGGGATCAGGGGACATTCAGTACTTC
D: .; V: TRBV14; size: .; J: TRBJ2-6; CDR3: CASSPSPRAGANVLTF; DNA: TGTGCCAGCAGCCCAAGCCCTAGAGCTGGGGCCAACGTCCTGACTTTC
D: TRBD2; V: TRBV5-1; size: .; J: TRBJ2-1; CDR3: CASSLWEGNEQFF; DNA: TGCGCCAGCAGCTTGTGGGAGGGCAATGAGCAGTTCTTC
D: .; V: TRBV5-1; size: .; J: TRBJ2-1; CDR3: CASSPLGGSYNEQFF; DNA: TGCGCCAGCAGCCCCCTAGGGGGTTCCTACAATGAGCAGTTCTTC
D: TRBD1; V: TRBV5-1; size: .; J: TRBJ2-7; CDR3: CASSPGTGTYEQYF; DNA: TGCGCCAGCAGTCCCGGGACAGGTACCTACGAGCAGTACTTC
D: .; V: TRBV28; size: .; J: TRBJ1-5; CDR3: CASIGPGRGGFGNQPQHF; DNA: TGTGCCAGCATAGGCCCCGGGAGGGGTGGCTTTGGCAATCAGCCCCAGCATTTT
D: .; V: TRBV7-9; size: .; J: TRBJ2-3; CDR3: CASTPDGRSMADTQYF; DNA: TGTGCCAGCACCCCGGATGGACGATCAATGGCAGATACGCAGTATTTT
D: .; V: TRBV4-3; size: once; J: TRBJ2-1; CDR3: CASSQDPSVNEQFF; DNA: TGCGCCAGCAGCCAAGATCCTAGCGTGAATGAGCAGTTCTTC
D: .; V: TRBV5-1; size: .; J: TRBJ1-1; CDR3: CASSLDSGGTEAFF; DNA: TGCGCCAGCAGCTTAGACAGTGGGGGCACTGAAGCTTTCTTT
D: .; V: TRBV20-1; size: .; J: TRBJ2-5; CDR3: CSALGDETQYF; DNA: TGCAGCGCCTTGGGGGACGAGACCCAGTACTTC
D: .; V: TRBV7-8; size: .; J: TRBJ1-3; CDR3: CASSLLTANSGNTIYF; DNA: TGTGCCAGCAGCTTACTGACAGCTAACTCTGGAAACACCATATATTTT
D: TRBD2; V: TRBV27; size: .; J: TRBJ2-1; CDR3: CASSSGTSGNEQFF; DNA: TGTGCCAGCAGTTCGGGGACTAGCGGCAATGAGCAGTTCTTC
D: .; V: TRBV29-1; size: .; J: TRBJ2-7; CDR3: CSVQGFQAYEQYF; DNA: TGCAGCGTGCAGGGATTTCAGGCCTACGAGCAGTACTTC
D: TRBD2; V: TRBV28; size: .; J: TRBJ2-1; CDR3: CASSTAGDEQFF; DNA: TGTGCCAGCAGTACAGCGGGAGACGAGCAGTTCTTC
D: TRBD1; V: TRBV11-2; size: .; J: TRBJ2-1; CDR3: CASSLEDRDPSQGEQFF; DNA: TGTGCCAGCAGCTTAGAGGACAGGGACCCGAGTCAAGGTGAGCAGTTCTTC
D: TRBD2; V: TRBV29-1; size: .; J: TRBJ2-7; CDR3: CSVTTSGLYKQYF; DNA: TGCAGCGTTACGACTAGCGGACTCTACAAGCAGTACTTC
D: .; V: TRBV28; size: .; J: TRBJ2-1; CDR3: CASSLPGGGNEQFF; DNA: TGTGCCAGCAGTTTACCAGGGGGAGGCAATGAGCAGTTCTTC
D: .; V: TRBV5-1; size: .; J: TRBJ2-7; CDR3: CASSFDGGGEQYF; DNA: TGCGCCAGCAGCTTTGACGGGGGCGGCGAGCAGTACTTC
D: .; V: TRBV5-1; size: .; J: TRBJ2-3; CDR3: CATQGGSSTDTQYF; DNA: TGCGCCACCCAAGGCGGGTCTAGCACAGATACGCAGTATTTT
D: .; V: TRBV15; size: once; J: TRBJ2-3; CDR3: CATSPAQSDTQYF; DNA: TGTGCCACCAGCCCGGCACAGTCCGATACGCAGTATTTT
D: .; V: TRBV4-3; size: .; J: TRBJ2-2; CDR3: CASSQEGTNTGELFF; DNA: TGCGCCAGCAGCCAAGAGGGAACAAACACCGGGGAGCTGTTTTTT
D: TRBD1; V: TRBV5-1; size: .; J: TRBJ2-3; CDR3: CASSLGQGRTDTQYF; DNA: TGCGCCAGCAGCTTGGGACAGGGCAGGACAGATACGCAGTATTTT
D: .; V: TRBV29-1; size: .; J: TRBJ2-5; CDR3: CSVDELIQETQYF; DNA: TGCAGCGTGGATGAGTTGATACAGGAGACCCAGTACTTC
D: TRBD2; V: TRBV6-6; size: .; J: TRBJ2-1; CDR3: CASRERESGEQFF; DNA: TGTGCCAGCAGAGAGCGGGAGAGCGGTGAGCAGTTCTTC
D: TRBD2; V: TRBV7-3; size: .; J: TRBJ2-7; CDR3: CASSARLAGPFYEQYF; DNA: TGTGCCAGCAGCGCCCGACTAGCGGGACCCTTCTACGAGCAGTACTTC
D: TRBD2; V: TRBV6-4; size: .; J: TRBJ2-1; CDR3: CASSVSGSSNEQFF; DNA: TGTGCCAGCAGTGTTAGCGGGAGCAGCAATGAGCAGTTCTTC
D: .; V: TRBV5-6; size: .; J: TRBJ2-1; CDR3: CASSLKVSSYNEQFF; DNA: TGTGCCAGCAGCTTGAAGGTAAGCTCCTACAATGAGCAGTTCTTC
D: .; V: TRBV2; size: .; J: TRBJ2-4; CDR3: CASSLLAKNIQYF; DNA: TGTGCCAGCAGTCTACTAGCCAAAAACATTCAGTACTTC
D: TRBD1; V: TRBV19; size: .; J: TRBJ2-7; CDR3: CASSIEGQGINEQYF; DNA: TGTGCCAGTAGTATCGAGGGACAGGGGATCAACGAGCAGTACTTC
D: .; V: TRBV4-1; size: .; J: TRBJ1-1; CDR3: CASSQAWANTEAFF; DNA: TGCGCCAGCAGCCAAGCATGGGCGAACACTGAAGCTTTCTTT
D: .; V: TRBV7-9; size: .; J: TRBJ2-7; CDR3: CASSPTGEGISYEQYF; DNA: TGTGCCAGCAGCCCGACAGGGGAGGGTATCTCCTACGAGCAGTACTTC
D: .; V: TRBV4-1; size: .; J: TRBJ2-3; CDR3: CASSQALGQGQYF; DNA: TGCGCCAGCAGCCAAGCCCTCGGGCAGGGGCAGTATTTT
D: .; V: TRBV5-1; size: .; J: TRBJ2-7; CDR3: CALTSPRDASYEQYF; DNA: TGCGCCTTAACCAGTCCACGGGACGCCTCGTACGAGCAGTACTTC
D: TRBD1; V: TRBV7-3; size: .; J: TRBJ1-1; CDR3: CASSSGWTGPNTEAFF; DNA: TGTGCCAGCAGCTCGGGGTGGACAGGGCCGAACACTGAAGCTTTCTTT
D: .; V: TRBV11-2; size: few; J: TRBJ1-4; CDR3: CASSRSRGDEKLFF; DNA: TGTGCCAGCAGCCGAAGCAGGGGAGATGAAAAACTGTTTTTT
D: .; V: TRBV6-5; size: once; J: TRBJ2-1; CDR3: CASSYHTGSSYNEQFF; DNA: TGTGCCAGCAGTTACCACACGGGGAGCTCCTACAATGAGCAGTTCTTC
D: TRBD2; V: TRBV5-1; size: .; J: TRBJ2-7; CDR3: CASSGREGLEQYF; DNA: TGCGCCAGCAGTGGTAGGGAGGGGCTCGAGCAGTACTTC
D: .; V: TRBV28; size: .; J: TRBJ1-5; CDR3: CASSLPEHPNQPQHF; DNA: TGTGCCAGCAGTTTGCCGGAACACCCGAATCAGCCCCAGCATTTT
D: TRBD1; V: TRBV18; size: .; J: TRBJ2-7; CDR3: CASSPPGGSPYEQYF; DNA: TGTGCCAGCTCACCACCAGGGGGCAGCCCCTACGAGCAGTACTTC
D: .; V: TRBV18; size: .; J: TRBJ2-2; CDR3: CASSPLRNTGELFF; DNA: TGTGCCAGCTCACCATTACGAAACACCGGGGAGCTGTTTTTT
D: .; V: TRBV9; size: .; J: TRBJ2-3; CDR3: CASSVEGFSTDTQYF; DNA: TGTGCCAGCAGCGTAGAAGGGTTTAGCACAGATACGCAGTATTTT
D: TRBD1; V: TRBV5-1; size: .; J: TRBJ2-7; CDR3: CASSSRQGMGYEQYF; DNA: TGCGCCAGCAGCTCCAGACAGGGGATGGGGTACGAGCAGTACTTC